The rows below give T cell receptor beta chains drawn from one sample of a study of shared clonotypes between healthy human individuals. TCRdb keeps only in-frame clones here, not all; method: immunoSEQ multiplex PCR. The data show hundreds of thousands of clones, about 96% seen once. Sample: naive CD4+ T cells sorted from blood. These receptors all come from a woman aged 30 to 39 in good health. The CDR3 runs from the conserved cysteine through the conserved F or W. A D gene is named only where the DNA matches it firmly. The size entry is marked missing in some rows and otherwise reads once, few, many or a size class.

v_gene	j_gene	d_gene	abundance	CDR3aa	CDR3nt
TRBV19	TRBJ2-1	TRBD2	.	CASSRRGLAGVTAQFF	TGTGCCAGTAGTAGAAGAGGACTAGCGGGAGTTACGGCGCAGTTCTTC
TRBV19	TRBJ1-5	TRBD1	.	CASSPGQNQPQHF	TGTGCCAGTAGTCCGGGACAGAATCAGCCCCAGCATTTT
TRBV5-6	TRBJ1-6	.	once	CASNQTWGHNSPLHF	TGTGCCAGCAACCAAACCTGGGGTCATAATTCACCCCTCCACTTT
TRBV28	TRBJ2-7	.	.	CATSQGWVLAAQYF	TGTGCCACCTCCCAAGGGTGGGTTCTAGCTGCGCAGTACTTC
TRBV7-2	TRBJ2-1	TRBD2	.	CASSLLSGTSGRKAQFF	TGTGCCAGCAGCTTGTTGAGCGGGACTAGCGGGAGGAAGGCGCAGTTCTTC
TRBV6-5	TRBJ2-7	.	.	CASRPNTYEQYF	TGTGCCAGCAGGCCAAATACCTACGAGCAGTACTTC
TRBV4-1	TRBJ2-1	TRBD2	.	CASSQEVLAGLSTFF	TGCGCCAGCAGCCAAGAGGTTTTAGCGGGTCTAAGTACGTTCTTC
TRBV6-6	TRBJ2-3	TRBD2	.	CASSYSGTSLTDTQYF	TGTGCCAGCAGTTACTCCGGGACTAGCCTGACAGATACGCAGTATTTT
TRBV21-1	TRBJ2-7	.	.	CASEGRGLDLYEQYF	TGTGCCAGCGAGGGGAGGGGACTGGACCTGTACGAGCAGTACTTC
TRBV27	TRBJ1-3	.	.	CASSIAGGPGNTIYF	TGTGCCAGCAGTATAGCAGGTGGGCCCGGAAACACCATATATTTT
TRBV2	TRBJ1-5	.	.	CASSEFVREEPQHF	TGTGCCAGCAGTGAATTCGTCAGGGAGGAGCCCCAGCATTTT
TRBV5-1	TRBJ2-7	.	.	CASSVDNYEQYF	TGCGCCAGCAGCGTTGACAACTACGAGCAGTACTTC
TRBV7-6	TRBJ2-5	TRBD2	once	CASSTMTGGETQYF	TGTGCCAGCAGTACAATGACGGGAGGGGAGACCCAGTACTTC
TRBV28	TRBJ1-5	.	.	CASSVSGRNQPQHF	TGTGCCAGCAGCGTAAGCGGGCGAAATCAGCCCCAGCATTTT
TRBV28	TRBJ1-1	.	.	CASSFRAGRGAAFF	TGTGCCAGCAGTTTTCGAGCAGGCCGAGGGGCGGCTTTCTTT
TRBV28	TRBJ2-1	.	.	CASSFTSSIGGRSPYNEQFF	TGTGCCAGCAGTTTCACTTCGTCAATCGGCGGGCGTTCTCCCTACAATGAGCAGTTCTTC
TRBV15	TRBJ1-1	.	.	CATSRDGAALTEAFF	TGTGCCACCAGCAGAGATGGCGCGGCCCTCACTGAAGCTTTCTTT
TRBV11-2	TRBJ2-2	.	once	CASSTYRGRRNTGELFF	TGTGCCAGCAGCACTTACCGGGGACGGCGAAACACCGGGGAGCTGTTTTTT
TRBV18	TRBJ2-1	TRBD2	.	CASSPVPGLAEIEQFF	TGTGCCAGCTCACCAGTCCCGGGACTAGCGGAGATTGAGCAGTTCTTC
TRBV27	TRBJ1-2	.	.	CASSPGTLYGYTF	TGTGCCAGCAGTCCCGGGACACTCTATGGCTACACCTTC
TRBV5-1	TRBJ2-1	TRBD2	.	CASSSQVSGNNNEQFF	TGCGCCAGCAGCTCGCAGGTTAGCGGGAACAACAATGAGCAGTTCTTC
TRBV5-1	TRBJ1-1	.	.	CASSLDLNTEAFF	TGCGCCAGCAGCTTGGACTTAAACACTGAAGCTTTCTTT
TRBV4-1	TRBJ2-2	.	.	CASSRRPGELFF	TGCGCCAGCAGCCGCCGGCCCGGGGAGCTGTTTTTT
TRBV7-8	TRBJ2-6	TRBD1	.	CASSLARQGWANVLTF	TGTGCCAGCAGCTTGGCCCGACAGGGGTGGGCCAACGTCCTGACTTTC
TRBV18	TRBJ1-4	.	.	CASSPPENSREKLFF	TGTGCCAGCTCACCTCCAGAGAACAGTAGGGAAAAACTGTTTTTT
TRBV27	TRBJ1-1	TRBD1	.	CASGDRAGAEAFF	TGTGCCAGCGGCGACAGGGCGGGCGCTGAAGCTTTCTTT
TRBV5-1	TRBJ2-3	TRBD2	.	CASSQNLAGGTTDTQYF	TGCGCCAGCAGCCAAAACCTAGCGGGAGGAACTACAGATACGCAGTATTTT
TRBV28	TRBJ2-7	TRBD1	.	CASIPSGQPYEQYF	TGTGCCAGCATTCCCTCGGGACAGCCCTACGAGCAGTACTTC
TRBV14	TRBJ2-7	TRBD2	.	CASKNVLARYEQYF	TGTGCCAGCAAAAATGTACTAGCGCGCTACGAGCAGTACTTC
TRBV11-2	TRBJ2-7	.	.	CASSLPGEVPYEQYF	TGTGCCAGCAGCTTACCGGGAGAGGTCCCCTACGAGCAGTACTTC
TRBV7-9	TRBJ2-5	TRBD1	.	CASSWTGQETQYF	TGTGCCAGCAGCTGGACAGGGCAAGAGACCCAGTACTTC
TRBV7-9	TRBJ2-7	.	few	CASGRTYEQYF	TGTGCCAGCGGGAGAACCTACGAGCAGTACTTC
TRBV18	TRBJ2-5	TRBD2	.	CASSPPGLATQETQYF	TGTGCCAGCTCACCGCCGGGACTAGCGACACAAGAGACCCAGTACTTC
TRBV6-5	TRBJ2-5	.	.	CASSYGGMETQYF	TGTGCCAGCAGTTACGGTGGGATGGAGACCCAGTACTTC
TRBV5-1	TRBJ2-5	.	.	CASRLINTLQETQYF	TGCGCCAGCAGACTTATAAACACTCTTCAAGAGACCCAGTACTTC
TRBV5-8	TRBJ2-7	TRBD2	.	CASSRDPGLAAYEQYF	TGTGCCAGCAGCCGAGATCCGGGACTAGCGGCCTACGAGCAGTACTTC
TRBV20-1	TRBJ1-1	.	few	CSAKFDTEAFF	TGCAGTGCTAAGTTTGACACTGAAGCTTTCTTT
TRBV7-6	TRBJ2-1	TRBD2	.	CASSRWTSGSPYNEQFF	TGTGCCAGCAGCAGATGGACTAGCGGGAGCCCATACAATGAGCAGTTCTTC
TRBV19	TRBJ2-5	.	.	CASSITARNGETQYF	TGTGCCAGTAGTATAACGGCACGGAATGGGGAGACCCAGTACTTC
TRBV7-9	TRBJ2-1	.	.	CASNDRSNEQFF	TGTGCCAGCAACGACAGGTCGAATGAGCAGTTCTTC
TRBV28	TRBJ2-1	.	.	CASSNIANEQFF	TGTGCCAGCAGCAACATAGCCAATGAGCAGTTCTTC
TRBV28	TRBJ2-7	TRBD2	.	CASSLIHRGRTSGSYEQYF	TGTGCCAGCAGTCTTATCCACCGGGGGAGGACTAGCGGGAGCTACGAGCAGTACTTC
TRBV18	TRBJ2-7	TRBD1	.	CASSNGQGAANEQYF	TGTGCCAGCTCAAACGGACAGGGGGCAGCGAACGAGCAGTACTTC
TRBV28	TRBJ1-4	TRBD1	.	CASSLGGTGDEKLFF	TGTGCCAGCAGCCTCGGCGGGACAGGGGACGAAAAACTGTTTTTT
TRBV6-1	TRBJ2-7	TRBD1	.	CASSWGQANYEQYF	TGTGCCAGCAGTTGGGGACAGGCGAACTACGAGCAGTACTTC
TRBV7-9	TRBJ1-4	.	.	CASSLGSGAINEKLFF	TGTGCCAGCAGCTTGGGTTCAGGAGCCATCAATGAAAAACTGTTTTTT
TRBV6-6	TRBJ1-2	.	.	CASSSLGTYTF	TGTGCCAGCAGCTCCCTCGGGACCTACACCTTC
TRBV5-1	TRBJ2-1	TRBD1	.	CASSFSGTGYNEQFF	TGCGCCAGCAGCTTTAGTGGGACAGGCTACAATGAGCAGTTCTTC
TRBV11-3	TRBJ2-2	.	.	CASSTPHSGSGPNTGELFF	TGTGCCAGCAGCACACCCCATAGCGGCAGCGGACCGAACACCGGGGAGCTGTTTTTT
TRBV28	TRBJ2-6	TRBD2	.	CASSSGGSGANVLTF	TGTGCCAGCAGTTCGGGGGGCTCTGGGGCCAACGTCCTGACTTTC
TRBV19	TRBJ1-2	.	.	CARKNDRVNYGYTF	TGTGCCAGGAAAAACGACAGAGTCAACTATGGCTACACCTTC
TRBV7-9	TRBJ2-1	.	.	CASSSGNSLDLYNEQFF	TGTGCCAGCAGCTCCGGAAACTCCTTGGACTTATACAATGAGCAGTTCTTC
TRBV6-4	TRBJ2-2	TRBD2	.	CASSDSGASGSIGELFF	TGTGCCAGCAGTGACTCCGGGGCTAGCGGGAGCATCGGGGAGCTGTTTTTT
TRBV5-6	TRBJ1-1	TRBD1	.	CASSSGGPEAFF	TGTGCCAGCAGCTCAGGGGGCCCTGAAGCTTTCTTT
TRBV29-1	TRBJ2-3	TRBD2	.	CSVPGLVLGADTQYF	TGCAGCGTCCCGGGACTAGTTCTAGGTGCAGATACGCAGTATTTT
TRBV6-5	TRBJ1-3	.	.	CASSYGTSGNTIYF	TGTGCCAGCAGCTATGGGACTTCTGGAAACACCATATATTTT
TRBV28	TRBJ2-7	TRBD1	.	CASSSDRASYEQYF	TGTGCCAGCAGTTCGGACAGGGCATCCTACGAGCAGTACTTC
TRBV25-1	TRBJ2-1	TRBD2	.	CASSEYGLAGADEQFF	TGTGCCAGCAGTGAATACGGGCTAGCGGGAGCCGATGAGCAGTTCTTC
TRBV25-1	TRBJ2-7	TRBD1	.	CASSESGQGYYEQYF	TGTGCCAGCAGTGAATCGGGACAGGGGTACTACGAGCAGTACTTC
TRBV19	TRBJ2-1	.	.	CASSMGRENEQFF	TGTGCCAGTAGTATGGGGCGGGAAAATGAGCAGTTCTTC